This T cell receptor beta chain was identified in a study of blood T cell repertoires in COVID-19. Background on the study: PBMCs, B-cell-depleted T cells, or T cells were the source of the cDNA or gDNA that made up the material.

Data came from immunoSEQ multiplex PCR; TCRdb stores just in-frame clones and leaves some out. This table has about 200,000 clones, 87% appearing once. The germline CDR1 and CDR2 sequences are SQVTM and ANQGSEA. Trimming cost V 7 bases and J 2 bases; bases outside gene matches: 4. The length of the CDR3 is 12 residues. The sequence was collected from a man aged 55 to 69 with active or convalescent COVID-19. The sequenced material came from peripheral blood. The rearrangement uses TRBV29-1 and TRBJ2-5; TRBD1 agrees at 7 bases. CDR3 bases: TGCAGCGGAAGGACAGGACAAGAGACCCAGTACTTC. Amino acid sequence: CSGRTGQETQYF. Filled out from reference TRBV29-1 and TRBJ2-5, the complete variable domain reads SAVISQKPSRDICQRGTSLTIQCQVDSQVTMMFWYRQQPGQSLTLIATANQGSEATYESGFVIDKFPISRPNLTFSTLTVSNMSPEDSSIYLCSGRTGQETQYFGPGTRLLVL.